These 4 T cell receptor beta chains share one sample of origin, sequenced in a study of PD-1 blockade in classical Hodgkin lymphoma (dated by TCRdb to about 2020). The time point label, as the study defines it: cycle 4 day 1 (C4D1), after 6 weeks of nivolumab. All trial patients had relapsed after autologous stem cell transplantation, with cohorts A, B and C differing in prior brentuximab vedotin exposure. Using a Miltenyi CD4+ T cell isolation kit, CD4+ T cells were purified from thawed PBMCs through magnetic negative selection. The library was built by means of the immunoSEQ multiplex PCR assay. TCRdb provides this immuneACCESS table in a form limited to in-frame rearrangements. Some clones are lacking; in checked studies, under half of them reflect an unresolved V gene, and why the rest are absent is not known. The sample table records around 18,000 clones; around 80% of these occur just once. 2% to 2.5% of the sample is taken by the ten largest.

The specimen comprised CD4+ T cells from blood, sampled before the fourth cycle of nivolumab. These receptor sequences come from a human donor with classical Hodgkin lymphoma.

CDR3 sequence (DNA): TGTGCCAGCAGCTTAGATAGGGGTTGGGGGAACTACGAGCAGTACGTC. Translation gives CASSLDRGWGNYEQYV. The chain recombines TRBV11-2 with TRBJ2-7; D is tentatively TRBD1 or TRBD2 (5 bases each). V gave up 0 bases and J gave up 3 bases, with 15 bases separating them. CDR1 and CDR2 from the germline V gene are SGHAT and FQNNGV. The CDR3 has 16 amino acids.

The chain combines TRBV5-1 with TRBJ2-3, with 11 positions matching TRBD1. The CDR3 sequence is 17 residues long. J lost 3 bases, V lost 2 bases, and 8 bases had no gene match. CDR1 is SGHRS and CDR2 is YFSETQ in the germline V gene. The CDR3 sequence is CASSFGLGTGGTDTQYF. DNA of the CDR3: TGCGCCAGCAGCTTCGGTCTAGGGACAGGGGGAACAGATACGCAGTATTTT.

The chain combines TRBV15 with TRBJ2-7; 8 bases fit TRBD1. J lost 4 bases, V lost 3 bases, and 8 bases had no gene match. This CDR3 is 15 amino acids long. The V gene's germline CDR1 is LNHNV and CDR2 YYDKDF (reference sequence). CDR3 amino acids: CATSSSGQGEYEQYF. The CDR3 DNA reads TGTGCCACCAGCAGTAGTGGACAGGGAGAGTACGAGCAGTACTTC. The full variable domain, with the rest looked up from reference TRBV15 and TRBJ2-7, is DAMVIQNPRYQVTQFGKPVTLSCSQTLNHNVMYWYQQKSSQAPKLLFHYYDKDFNNEADTPDNFQSRRPNTSFCFLDIRSPGLGDTAMYLCATSSSGQGEYEQYFGPGTRLTVT.

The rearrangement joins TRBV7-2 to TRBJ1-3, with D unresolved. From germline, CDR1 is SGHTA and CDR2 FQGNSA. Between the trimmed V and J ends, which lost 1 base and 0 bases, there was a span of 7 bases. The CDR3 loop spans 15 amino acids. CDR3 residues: CASSLVDNSGNTIYF. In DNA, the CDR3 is TGTGCCAGCAGCTTAGTGGATAACTCTGGAAACACCATATATTTT.